What follows are 23 T cell receptor beta chains derived from one specimen sequenced in a study of technical replicates of blood from several donors. Produced via immunoSEQ multiplex PCR; TCRdb's table is partial and in-frame only. In the table there are more than 90,000 clones, 85% to 95% of which are singletons. The sequenced material came from T cells isolated from PBMCs. These receptors came from a human donor in good health.

CDR3 bases: TGTGCCTGCGCCCCCCAGGGCCCAGAGACCCAGTACTTC. Translated, it gives CACAPQGPETQYF. The chain couples TRBV30 to TRBJ2-5; TRBD1 is a possible D gene (5 bases). The length of the CDR3 is 13 residues. CDR1 is GTSNPN, CDR2 SVGIG, per germline (reference sequence). V was clipped by 6 bases and J by 4 bases, with 15 bases between them. Together with reference TRBV30 and TRBJ2-5, the CDR3 gives the full variable domain: SQTIHQWPATLVQPVGSPLSLECTVEGTSNPNLYWYRQAAGRGLQLLFYSVGIGQISSEVPQNLSASRPQDRQFILSSKKLLLSDSGFYLCACAPQGPETQYFGPGTRLLVL.

The chain has TRBV6-5 and TRBJ2-3; 7 nucleotides line up with TRBD1. V lost 6 bases to trimming and J lost 5 bases; unmatched junction nucleotides: 5. The germline V gene has CDR1 MNHEY and CDR2 SVGAGI. This CDR3 has 13 residues. The DNA of the CDR3 is TGTGCCAGCAGGGAAGGGGGCCGAGATACGCAGTATTTT. Translation: CASREGGRDTQYF.

The gene calls are TRBV19 and TRBJ2-1; D remains ambiguous. The CDR3 spans 13 residues. The germline V gene has CDR1 LNHDA and CDR2 SQIVND (reference sequence). V lost 2 bases to trimming and J lost 6 bases, with 8 bases between them. In DNA form, the CDR3 reads TGTGCCAGTAGTATAACGCGCGGCAATGAGCAGTTCTTC. Amino acids: CASSITRGNEQFF.

The chain carries TRBV2 and TRBJ2-2; 13 nucleotides align to TRBD2. CDR3 length equals 15 residues. Germline CDR1 is SNHLY and CDR2 is FYNNEI. Trimming at V came to 6 bases and at J to 3 bases, leaving 1 base not matched to a gene. CDR3 DNA sequence: TGTGCCAGCAGGGGACTAGCGGGATACACCGGGGAGCTGTTTTTT. Encoded protein: CASRGLAGYTGELFF. Supplemented by reference TRBV2 and TRBJ2-2, the full variable domain reads EPEVTQTPSHQVTQMGQEVILRCVPISNHLYFYWYRQILGQKVEFLVSFYNNEISEKSEIFDDQFSVERPDGSNFTLKIRSTKLEDSAMYFCASRGLAGYTGELFFGEGSRLTVL.

The V gene is TRBV18, the J gene TRBJ2-3, with D perhaps TRBD1 (6 bases). This CDR3 has 14 residues. Germline assignment: CDR1 KGHSH and CDR2 LQKENI. The ends were cut back, 2 bases at V and 5 bases at J, with 11 bases in the middle. The CDR3: CASSPGGSRDTQYF. In DNA form, the CDR3 reads TGTGCCAGCTCACCAGGGGGCTCAAGAGATACGCAGTATTTT.

The chain couples TRBV10-3 to TRBJ2-1, with TRBD2 as a possible D gene (6 bases). Germline V CDR1 and CDR2: ENHRY, SYGVKD. The CDR3 length is 15 residues. Trimming took off 1 base at V and 11 bases at J, with 18 bases between the two ends. CDR3 sequence reads: CAISEYPGDGFKQFF. The CDR3 DNA reads TGTGCCATCAGTGAGTATCCGGGAGATGGGTTTAAGCAGTTCTTC.

V and J are TRBV19 and TRBJ1-2; D gene ambiguous. There are 15 residues in the CDR3. Trimming took off 4 bases at V and 5 bases at J, with 17 bases between the two ends. Germline-derived CDR1 and CDR2 are LNHDA and SQIVND (reference sequence). The CDR3 coding sequence is TGTGCCAGTAGTAGCCAGTCCAGGCAAAATTATGGCTACACCTTC. Translation: CASSSQSRQNYGYTF.

The chain combines TRBV4-1 with TRBJ1-1; 9 bases are a match to TRBD1. Germline assignment: CDR1 MGHRA and CDR2 YSYEKL. This CDR3 has 17 residues. V lost 1 base, J lost 5 bases, and 11 bases stayed unmatched. The CDR3 is CASSQGPPQGAGTEAFF. CDR3 DNA sequence: TGCGCCAGCAGCCAAGGCCCCCCACAGGGGGCTGGGACTGAAGCTTTCTTT.

The V call is TRBV2, the J call TRBJ1-3; 7 nucleotides align to TRBD1. The V segment lost 7 bases and the J segment 4 bases; nucleotides outside the gene matches: 4. Germline CDR1 is SNHLY and CDR2 is FYNNEI. The CDR3 extends over 13 amino acids. CDR3 DNA: TGTGCCAGCAATCGACAGGGCGGAAACACCATATATTTT. It codes for CASNRQGGNTIYF.

The J gene is TRBJ1-3, the V gene TRBV19; 8 positions agree with TRBD1. V shed 7 bases and J 4 bases; nucleotides not matched to a gene: 9. Germline CDR1 and CDR2: LNHDA and SQIVND (reference sequence). The CDR3 spans 15 residues. The CDR3 protein is CASTETGEMGNTIYF. The CDR3 nucleotides are TGTGCCAGTACCGAGACAGGGGAAATGGGAAACACCATATATTTT.

The chain couples TRBV11-1 to TRBJ2-7; 9 bases fit TRBD2. J lost 2 bases, V lost 5 bases, and 4 bases had no gene match. CDR1 is SGHAT, CDR2 FQDESV, per germline (reference sequence). The length of the CDR3 is 14 residues. The CDR3 DNA sequence: TGTGCCAGCAGCCCGACTAGCGGTACCTACGAGCAGTACTTC. This sequence encodes CASSPTSGTYEQYF.

The chain recombines TRBV2 with TRBJ1-2; no clear D gene. The CDR3 loop spans 15 amino acids. Germline CDR1 and CDR2: SNHLY and FYNNEI. The germline V and J ends were trimmed by 1 base and 4 bases, with 13 bases remaining between them. The CDR3 DNA sequence: TGTGCCAGCAGTGAAGGGTTGGGAGGGCCCTATGGCTACACCTTC. Protein: CASSEGLGGPYGYTF.

The rearrangement joins TRBV9 to TRBJ2-3, with 9 bases identical to TRBD1. From germline, CDR1 is SGDLS and CDR2 YYNGEE. The CDR3 extends over 16 amino acids. V was pared by 4 bases and J by 6 bases, with 12 bases of the junction left unmatched. CDR3 in amino acids: CASSPPGQGSADTQYF. CDR3 in DNA: TGTGCCAGCAGCCCACCGGGACAGGGATCGGCGGATACGCAGTATTTT.

The rearrangement joins TRBV28 to TRBJ2-7, with a possible D match to TRBD2 (6 bases). Germline V CDR1 and CDR2: MDHEN, SYDVKM. With 4 bases removed from V and 2 bases from J, the gap between germline ends came to 15 bases. The length of the CDR3 is 15 residues. The chain's CDR3 is CASSYTGTPTYEQYF. DNA of the CDR3: TGTGCCAGCAGTTACACCGGGACTCCCACCTACGAGCAGTACTTC.

The chain has TRBV19 and TRBJ1-2, with 8 nucleotides matching TRBD1. The CDR3 has 15 amino acids. Germline V gene lookup returns CDR1 LNHDA and CDR2 SQIVND (reference sequence). The V and J ends lost 5 bases and 8 bases, in that order; junction bases with no gene match: 13. The chain's CDR3 is CASSVGQGGIRGYTF. The DNA of the CDR3 is TGTGCCAGTAGTGTTGGACAGGGCGGGATACGGGGCTACACCTTC.

The chain combines TRBV5-1 with TRBJ2-1; 13 positions match TRBD2. The CDR3 is 17 residues long. From germline, CDR1 is SGHRS and CDR2 YFSETQ. V lost 4 bases to trimming and J lost 0 bases; unmatched junction nucleotides: 4. The CDR3 region is CASSPRTSGSSYNEQFF. In DNA form, the CDR3 reads TGCGCCAGCAGCCCACGGACTAGCGGGAGCTCCTACAATGAGCAGTTCTTC.

The V call is TRBV9, the J call TRBJ1-2, with 10 bases fitting TRBD1. The V gene end was trimmed by 2 bases and the J gene end by 4 bases; junction bases not matched to a gene: 2. The CDR3 totals 14 residues. Germline CDR1 and CDR2: SGDLS and YYNGEE. CDR3 in DNA: TGTGCCAGCAGCGTGACAGGGGGCCGCTATGGCTACACCTTC. Translated: CASSVTGGRYGYTF.

The chain is built from TRBV7-9 and TRBJ2-5, with D possibly TRBD1 on 6 matching bases. Trimming left V 4 bases short and J 5 bases short, with 11 bases between. Germline values: CDR1 SEHNR, CDR2 FQNEAQ (reference sequence). CDR3 length: 13 amino acids. For the CDR3, the DNA is TGTGCCAGCAGCTCAAACAGGGTCGAGACCCAGTACTTC. Protein: CASSSNRVETQYF.

This sequence joins TRBV19 and TRBJ1-3; a possible D gene is TRBD1 (5 bases). Trimming removed 7 bases from V and 0 bases from J, with 16 bases in between. The CDR3 has 16 amino acids. The germline V gene encodes CDR1 LNHDA and CDR2 SQIVND (reference sequence). The CDR3 coding sequence is TGTGCCAGTAAACAGACAGACACCAACTCTGGAAACACCATATATTTT. Amino acids: CASKQTDTNSGNTIYF.

This chain links TRBV5-4 with TRBJ1-1; weak D call: TRBD1 (6 bases). The CDR3 consists of 12 residues. Trimming took 5 bases from V and 5 from J, leaving 10 bases between them. Germline-derived CDR1 and CDR2 are SGHNT and YYREEE (reference sequence). The CDR3 spells CASRRGHTEAFF. In DNA form, the CDR3 reads TGTGCCAGCAGGCGGGGGCATACTGAAGCTTTCTTT.

V and J are TRBV6-6 and TRBJ2-3; 9 bases are shared with TRBD1. The length of the CDR3 is 16 residues. V was pared by 0 bases and J by 4 bases, with 5 bases of the junction left unmatched. Germline CDR1 MNHNY, CDR2 SVGAGI (reference sequence). The CDR3 spells CASSYSRTGVSDTQYF. Here the CDR3 DNA reads TGTGCCAGCAGTTACTCTAGGACAGGGGTCTCAGATACGCAGTATTTT.

This chain connects TRBV28 to TRBJ1-1; D is unclear. Germline CDR1 is MDHEN and CDR2 is SYDVKM. The CDR3 has 15 residues. V was pared by 2 bases and J by 3 bases, with 13 bases between. For the CDR3, the DNA is TGTGCCAGCAGTTTAATCGGGGAGAGGCACACTGAAGCTTTCTTT. Residues: CASSLIGERHTEAFF.

The chain combines TRBV21-1 with TRBJ1-5; the table's D call of TRBD1 was not tested on the DNA. TRBV21-1 has pseudogene status. This CDR3 spans 14 amino acids. CDR3 nucleotides: TGTGCCAGCAGCAAGGTGACAGGCAATCAGCCCCAGCATTTT. It codes for CASSKVTGNQPQHF.